This record covers a single T cell receptor beta chain. Its antigen is unidentified. These data belong to a study of cytomegalovirus exposure and HLA in healthy donors. Whole-study findings and limits: A list of about 160 TCR beta chains associated with cytomegalovirus was given. Within an earlier analysis, most TCR beta V segments proved productive either about 87% or about 30% of the time. Confirmation in vitro established that three CMV-associated chains were specific for CMV antigens. Some V segments, TRBV6-2 and TRBV6-3 among them, were indistinguishable and were therefore excluded.

Between the trimmed V and J ends, which lost 2 bases and 4 bases, there was a span of 11 bases. CDR3 size: 14 residues. The germline CDR1 and CDR2 sequences are SGHRS and YFSETQ. The PCR was carried out with 60 Vbeta primers and 13 Jbeta primers. Produced via immunoSEQ multiplex PCR; TCRdb's table is partial and in-frame only. The sample lists 90,000 to 110,000 clones, 10% to 15% occurring once. Sequenced material: PBMCs. The receptor's source is a middle-aged man in good health and CMV-seropositive. The rearrangement uses TRBV5-1 and TRBJ2-3; tentatively, D is TRBD1 (5 bases). The CDR3 loop reads CASSLTGTPDTQYF. CDR3 bases: TGCGCCAGCAGCTTAACAGGCACCCCAGATACGCAGTATTTT.